This T cell receptor (beta chain) was captured by sequencing in a study of brain T cells in children with intractable seizures. TCRdb's table, derived via immunoSEQ multiplex PCR, lists solely in-frame clones and lacks some. The repertoire includes about 350,000 clones, nearly 95% of them detected once, and roughly 6% sits in the top ten. V lost 0 bases, J lost 4 bases, and 9 bases lay in between. The CDR3 spans 14 residues. Looked up from germline, CDR1 is MGHDK and CDR2 is SYGVNS. The time point here: blood from clinic visit 5 months post-surgery; TSC patient then seizure free. The sequenced sample was peripheral blood, obtained 5 to 6 months after surgery. This receptor was taken from a boy under two years old with tuberous sclerosis and intractable seizures. This chain connects TRBV25-1 to TRBJ1-2; D is unresolved. CDR3 residues: CASSEYPAGYGYTF. The DNA of the CDR3 is TGTGCCAGCAGTGAATATCCCGCAGGCTATGGCTACACCTTC.